Listed below are T cell receptor beta chains from one sample, sequenced in a study of T cells after yellow fever vaccination. In TCRdb, the 5' RACE reads were re-called with MiXCR into one record per CDR3 protein. The sample holds about 510,000 distinct CDR3 sequences, about a fifth seen once. Sequenced here: PBMCs, sampled approximately 22 days after the first yellow fever vaccination. The receptors were gathered from a man between 18 and 35 years old who received the YFV17D yellow fever vaccine. Both conserved end residues are part of each CDR3. D genes are given only for firm matches. The size field is filled for only some rows; it gives once, few, many or a size class.

V: TRBV3-1
D: TRBD2
J: TRBJ2-1
size: .
DNA: TGTGCCAGCAGCCAAGGGGCTAGCGGGGGGGCCAATGAGCAGTTCTTC
CDR3: CASSQGASGGANEQFF

V: TRBV6-2/TRBV6-3
D: .
J: TRBJ1-5
size: .
DNA: TGTGCCAGCAGTTACTCGGAAGGGAGTCAGCCCCAGCATTTT
CDR3: CASSYSEGSQPQHF

V: TRBV7-9
D: TRBD2
J: TRBJ2-5
size: .
DNA: TGTGCCAGCAGCTTTGGCACAGCGGGACCTCAAGAGACCCAGTACTTC
CDR3: CASSFGTAGPQETQYF

V: TRBV13
D: TRBD1
J: TRBJ1-2
size: .
DNA: TGTGCCAGCAGCTCCATACAGACAGGGGGAGAGGACTACACCTTC
CDR3: CASSSIQTGGEDYTF

V: TRBV9
D: .
J: TRBJ2-2
size: .
DNA: TGTGCCAGCAGCAGGGACGGGGGGCGCACCGGGGAGCTGTTTTTT
CDR3: CASSRDGGRTGELFF

V: TRBV7-2
D: TRBD2
J: TRBJ2-3
size: many
DNA: TGTGCCAGCGGGGCTAGCGGGGGTGTAGATACGCAGTATTTT
CDR3: CASGASGGVDTQYF

V: TRBV7-2
D: .
J: TRBJ2-3
size: .
DNA: TGTGCCAGCGGATTCAGGGGGCGGGGGGATACGCAGTATTTT
CDR3: CASGFRGRGDTQYF

V: TRBV4-3
D: .
J: TRBJ2-3
size: .
DNA: TGCGCCAGCAGCCAAGATAGGCTAGTTCCCTCAGATACGCAGTATTTT
CDR3: CASSQDRLVPSDTQYF

V: TRBV30
D: .
J: TRBJ1-3
size: .
DNA: TGTGCCTGGTTAGGAGCAGGGCAAGGGTTTGGAAACACCATATATTTT
CDR3: CAWLGAGQGFGNTIYF

V: TRBV4-3
D: .
J: TRBJ2-5
size: .
DNA: TGCGCCAGCAGCCAAGACGTGCAGTTGAAAGAGACCCAGTACTTC
CDR3: CASSQDVQLKETQYF

V: TRBV27
D: TRBD2
J: TRBJ2-3
size: few
DNA: TGTGCCAGCAGTCTGACTAGCGGGGGTGTGACAACAGATACGCAGTATTTT
CDR3: CASSLTSGGVTTDTQYF

V: TRBV20-1
D: .
J: TRBJ2-1
size: few
DNA: TGCAGTGCTAGCGGGGGGCTTACCTACAATGAGCAGTTCTTC
CDR3: CSASGGLTYNEQFF

V: TRBV30
D: .
J: TRBJ1-2
size: .
DNA: TGTGCCTGGAGTGCCCTCGGGACCTCACCCGGCAGCTACACCTTC
CDR3: CAWSALGTSPGSYTF

V: TRBV10-3
D: .
J: TRBJ2-2
size: .
DNA: TGTGCCATCAGTGACGGCGGGGAGCTGTTTTTT
CDR3: CAISDGGELFF

V: TRBV6-5
D: .
J: TRBJ1-1
size: .
DNA: TGTGCCAGCAGTTTCGACAGCCTTGACACTGAAGCTTTCTTT
CDR3: CASSFDSLDTEAFF

V: TRBV7-8
D: .
J: TRBJ1-1
size: few
DNA: TGTGCCAGCAGCTTAGTAGACAGGAACACTGAAGCTTTCTTT
CDR3: CASSLVDRNTEAFF

V: TRBV7-2
D: TRBD2
J: TRBJ2-5
size: .
DNA: TGTGCCAGCAGCTATGGAACCGGGACTACGAAGACCCAGTACTTC
CDR3: CASSYGTGTTKTQYF

V: TRBV6-5
D: .
J: TRBJ1-2
size: many
DNA: TGTGCCAGCAGTTCCCACCGGGACCTCAGAAGGGACTATGGCTACACCTTC
CDR3: CASSSHRDLRRDYGYTF

V: TRBV29-1
D: TRBD1
J: TRBJ1-2
size: few
DNA: TGCAGCGTTGAAGGCAGGGGGCGTAAGGATGGCTACACCTTC
CDR3: CSVEGRGRKDGYTF

V: TRBV5-6
D: .
J: TRBJ1-1
size: .
DNA: TGTGCCAGCAGCTTGGACCAGGACGGGGCCGTAGCTTTCTTT
CDR3: CASSLDQDGAVAFF

V: TRBV7-9
D: TRBD1
J: TRBJ2-7
size: few
DNA: TGTGCCAGCACGACTTCCGGGACAGGGTTAGCGCAGTACTTC
CDR3: CASTTSGTGLAQYF

V: TRBV7-3
D: .
J: TRBJ1-5
size: .
DNA: TGTGCCAGCAGCTTGTCGGCGGGTCAGCCCCAGCATTTT
CDR3: CASSLSAGQPQHF

V: TRBV28
D: .
J: TRBJ1-1
size: .
DNA: TGTGCCAGCAGTTTTACAGGTATCGTGGTGAACACTGAAGCTTTCTTT
CDR3: CASSFTGIVVNTEAFF